This TCR beta chain was profiled in a study of graft-versus-host responses after intestinal transplantation. Study background: Recipients underwent multivisceral, liver-intestinal, or isolated intestinal transplants.

Produced via immunoSEQ multiplex PCR; TCRdb's table is partial and in-frame only. In the table there are some 76,000 clones, around 90% of which are singletons. With respect to this clone: Antigen specificity is unknown.

Points from the study as a whole: Early HvG declines after transplant were associated with peak circulating GvH clone levels. Some GvH clones were seen earlier in gut or blood, suggesting intestinal origin.

This CDR3 spans 13 amino acids. Germline V gene sequence: CDR1 SGHRS, CDR2 YFSETQ. With 4 bases removed from V and 9 bases from J, the gap between germline ends came to 14 bases. The chain couples TRBV5-1 to TRBJ2-1; D possibly uses TRBD1 or TRBD2 (5 bases each). The receptor was derived from a human donor who was the organ donor for an intestinal transplant. Source: unstimulated CD8+ T cells sorted from spleen or lymph node cells, taken before transplant. The CDR3 is CASSPSGTSEQFF. CDR3 nucleotide sequence: TGCGCCAGCAGCCCTTCGGGGACGAGTGAGCAGTTCTTC.